The 21 T cell receptor beta chains reported below all come from one sample, sequenced in a study of molecular identifiers for immune sequencing clone quantification. TCRdb reprocessed the PCR reads via MiXCR and lists one record per CDR3 protein. Among around 460,000 distinct CDR3 sequences listed, around 21% were seen once. Sequences were obtained from naive CD8+ T cells from blood, with Jurkat cell RNA spiked in. Subset defined: FACS-sorted CD8+CD4-CCR7+CD45RA+ naive T cells. Receptor source: a human donor in good health. Some libraries in this study had Jurkat cell RNA spiked in.

This clonotype was recorded a few times. The J gene is TRBJ2-1, the V gene TRBV4-1; weak D call: TRBD1 (9 bases). Trimming stripped 1 base from V and 9 bases from J, with 13 bases between. Germline V gene lookup returns CDR1 MGHRA and CDR2 YSYEKL. The length of the CDR3 is 14 residues. This CDR3 reads CASSQVAGQGEQFF. CDR3 bases: TGCGCCAGCAGCCAAGTAGCGGGACAGGGTGAGCAGTTCTTC.

V usage is TRBV4-3 and J usage is TRBJ2-7; a weak D match, TRBD1 (6 bases). CDR3 length: 15 residues. Germline loops: CDR1 LGHNA, CDR2 YSLEER. V lost 0 bases to trimming and J lost 5 bases, with 14 bases between them. CDR3 bases: TGCGCCAGCAGCCAAGATTTTGGGGGCAACGACGAGCAGTACTTC. It specifies CASSQDFGGNDEQYF.

In its sample, this clonotype was seen many times. The chain employs TRBV28 and TRBJ2-2; 7 bases are a match to TRBD1. This CDR3 comprises 15 residues. The V gene's germline CDR1 is MDHEN and CDR2 SYDVKM. Trimming cost V 6 bases and J 4 bases; bases outside gene matches: 8. CDR3: CASRDDRAGTGELFF. Written as DNA, the CDR3 is TGTGCCAGCAGGGACGACAGGGCGGGCACCGGGGAGCTGTTTTTT.

The chain carries TRBV18 and TRBJ2-4; D call uncertain. The CDR3 is 16 residues long. The germline V gene has CDR1 KGHSH and CDR2 LQKENI. V was shortened by 3 bases and J by 6 bases, with 18 bases between the two germline ends. Here the CDR3 reads CASSPNFGSEINIQYF. In nucleotides, the CDR3 is TGTGCCAGCTCACCCAATTTTGGGTCGGAGATAAACATTCAGTACTTC.

At least ten counts were recorded for this clonotype. The chain recombines TRBV7-9 with TRBJ1-5; TRBD1 might be the D (5 bases). CDR3 length equals 14 residues. With 1 base removed from V and 5 bases from J, the gap between germline ends came to 9 bases. The germline gives CDR1 SEHNR, CDR2 FQNEAQ (reference sequence). The CDR3 DNA reads as TGTGCCAGCAGCTTAGGGGGCGGCTATCAGCCCCAGCATTTT. Protein product: CASSLGGGYQPQHF.

The chain employs TRBV12-3 or TRBV12-4 and TRBJ1-5; D unclear. V gave up 5 bases and J gave up 9 bases, with 14 bases separating them. CDR3 length: 13 amino acids. The CDR3 spells CASSVGLRAPQHF. The DNA for the CDR3 is TGTGCCAGCAGTGTGGGCCTTCGGGCGCCCCAGCATTTT.

This rearrangement joins TRBV12-3 or TRBV12-4 to TRBJ1-1; TRBD1 agrees at 7 bases. The CDR3 totals 13 residues. The ends lost 6 bases at V and 5 bases at J; junction bases unmatched: 6. The CDR3 DNA reads TGTGCCAGCAGCGAGACAGGGAAGACTGAAGCTTTCTTT. This translates into CASSETGKTEAFF.

Many counts were recorded for this clonotype. The V gene is TRBV18, the J gene TRBJ2-3, with D tentatively TRBD2 (6 bases). The CDR3 contains 14 residues. CDR1 KGHSH and CDR2 LQKENI come from the germline V gene. V shed 1 base and J shed 2 bases, with 7 bases lying between them. The CDR3 DNA sequence: TGTGCCAGCTCACCACGGGACTCCACAGATACGCAGTATTTT. Protein product: CASSPRDSTDTQYF.

This clonotype was observed many times. The chain uses TRBV4-1 and TRBJ2-2; D gene ambiguous. The V gene's germline CDR1 is MGHRA and CDR2 YSYEKL. Trimming removed 0 bases at V and 1 base at J, with 0 bases between. The length of the CDR3 is 13 residues. The CDR3 reads CASSQENTGELFF. Written as DNA, the CDR3 is TGCGCCAGCAGCCAAGAGAACACCGGGGAGCTGTTTTTT.

This chain uses TRBV19 with TRBJ2-3; either TRBD1 or TRBD2 may fit D (6 bases each). The CDR3 has 15 amino acids. The germline CDR1 and CDR2 sequences are LNHDA and SQIVND (reference sequence). The germline V and J ends were trimmed by 10 bases and 0 bases, with 17 bases remaining between them. The CDR3 loop reads CATSPGAASTDTQYF. The CDR3 coding sequence is TGTGCCACCTCCCCGGGGGCAGCTAGCACAGATACGCAGTATTTT.

This clonotype was counted between two and nine times. The V call is TRBV7-8, the J call TRBJ1-1; D possibly corresponds to TRBD1 (6 bases). V lost 5 bases, J lost 0 bases, and 31 bases lay in between. CDR1 is SGHVS and CDR2 is FQNEAQ in the germline V gene. The CDR3 covers 21 residues. As DNA, the CDR3 is TGTGCCAGCAGCGTAGATCCACAGGGTAAAAATTCATTGGGGCTGAACACTGAAGCTTTCTTT. Translation gives CASSVDPQGKNSLGLNTEAFF.

This clonotype has a handful of counts. This chain links TRBV27 with TRBJ2-7; D may be TRBD2 (7 bases). Germline CDR1 reads MNHEY; CDR2 reads SMNVEV (reference sequence). The CDR3 is 14 amino acids. The V gene lost 3 bases and the J gene lost 6 bases, with 15 bases spanning the gap. In nucleotides, the CDR3 is TGTGCCAGCAGTTTTGGGGGGGCCCCTGGCGAGCAGTACTTC. The encoded protein is CASSFGGAPGEQYF.

Comments on this clonotype: This sequence may be a read error, since a much larger clone differs from it by one base. The genes are TRBV20-1 and TRBJ2-7; no definite D call. V lost 0 bases to trimming and J lost 2 bases, with 11 bases between them. The CDR3 sequence is 14 residues long. Germline assignment: CDR1 DFQATT and CDR2 SNEGSKA (reference sequence). The CDR3 sequence is CSARDLIGTYEQYF. The CDR3 DNA follows: TGCAGTGCTAGAGACCTGATAGGGACCTACGAGCAGTACTTC.

This chain connects TRBV15 to TRBJ1-1; D possibly corresponds to TRBD1 (6 bases). The germline CDR1 and CDR2 sequences are LNHNV and YYDKDF (reference sequence). This CDR3 has 16 amino acids. The V gene lost 4 bases and the J gene lost 3 bases, with 18 bases spanning the gap. The CDR3 DNA reads as TGTGCCACCAGCATAGTAGGGGGGCTCCGGGACACTGAAGCTTTCTTT. Translation gives CATSIVGGLRDTEAFF.

About this clonotype itself: A much larger clone lies one base from this, so it may be a read error. This chain uses TRBV4-1 with TRBJ2-3; D ambiguous. The CDR3 length is 16 residues. Trimming shortened V by 1 base and J by 4 bases, and 15 bases separated the two germline ends. In germline, CDR1 is MGHRA, CDR2 YSYEKL. CDR3 residues: CASSQAHGYPADTQYF. CDR3 coding DNA: TGCGCCAGCAGCCAAGCTCACGGGTACCCCGCAGATACGCAGTATTTT.

On this clonotype: The missing conserved phenylalanine or tryptophan at the end of this CDR3 makes a read error likely. The chain employs TRBV4-1 and TRBJ1-1, with 7 nucleotides matching TRBD1. With 0 bases clipped from V and 0 bases from J, the junction kept 4 bases outside the gene matches. In germline, CDR1 is MGHRA, CDR2 YSYEKL. The CDR3 runs to 16 residues. The CDR3 DNA reads TGCGCCAGCAGCCAAGAAGGGGGCCTCATGAACACTGAAGCTTTCTCT. The encoded protein is CASSQEGGLMNTEAFS.

This clonotype was detected only a few times. The chain is built from TRBV20-1 and TRBJ1-2; maybe TRBD1 (5 bases). Trimming removed 0 bases at V and 4 bases at J, with 15 bases between. The CDR3 spans 15 residues. Germline loops: CDR1 DFQATT, CDR2 SNEGSKA (reference sequence). The CDR3 DNA reads as TGCAGTGCTAGAGATTTTGATCAGGGAGGCTATGGCTACACCTTC. Translated: CSARDFDQGGYGYTF.

This clonotype was detected many times. The rearrangement uses TRBV29-1 and TRBJ2-3, with 9 nucleotides matching TRBD2. CDR3 length equals 14 residues. Germline values: CDR1 SQVTM, CDR2 ANQGSEA. J gave up 1 base and V 5 bases, and 4 bases lay outside the gene matches. In DNA, the CDR3 is TGCAGCGTTAAGACTAGCGGCCGCACAGATACGCAGTATTTT. Translated, it gives CSVKTSGRTDTQYF.

This clonotype has more than one count but fewer than ten. The genes are TRBV27 and TRBJ2-7, with a possible D match to TRBD1 (5 bases). The germline V and J ends were trimmed by 2 bases and 4 bases, with 15 bases remaining between them. This CDR3 is 15 amino acids long. CDR1 is MNHEY, CDR2 SMNVEV, per germline (reference sequence). The CDR3 here is CASSLGSSRAYEQYF. Here the CDR3 DNA reads TGTGCCAGCAGTTTAGGGTCGAGCAGGGCGTACGAGCAGTACTTC.

The gene calls are TRBV13 and TRBJ1-1; D ambiguous. The CDR3 loop spans 12 amino acids. From germline, CDR1 is PRHDT and CDR2 FYEKMQ (reference sequence). Deletions cut 4 bases from V and 5 bases from J, with 8 bases between. CDR3: CASSWTGTEAFF. The DNA for the CDR3 is TGTGCCAGCAGCTGGACGGGGACTGAAGCTTTCTTT.

Comments on this clonotype: A much larger clone sits a single nucleotide away, making a read error possible. The chain links TRBV12-3 or TRBV12-4 to TRBJ1-5, with 7 positions matching TRBD1. The CDR3 runs 15 residues. This CDR3 reads CASRQDRVGNQPRHF. In DNA form, the CDR3 reads TGTGCCAGCAGACAAGACAGGGTAGGCAATCAGCCCCGGCATTTT.